The rows below give T cell receptor beta chains drawn from one sample of a study of blood T cell repertoires in COVID-19. The table came from immunoSEQ multiplex PCR; TCRdb's copy has only in-frame clones and leaves some out. The sample gives a few hundred thousand clones, approximately 90% of which show up once; approximately 7% is in the top ten. The sequenced material came from peripheral blood. The receptors were gathered from a woman aged 25-40 years who had recovered from COVID-19. Each CDR3 is given with its conserved first and last residue. The D gene is left open where the match is weak.

j_call | d_call | v_call | cdr3_aa
TRBJ1-2 | NA | TRBV28 | CASSSGVSVVPHGYTF
TRBJ1-5 | TRBD1 | TRBV27 | CASSPTGDNQPQHF
TRBJ2-2 | NA | TRBV7-9 | CASSLAGEVGELFF
TRBJ2-1 | NA | TRBV6-5 | CASKTGTHNNEQFF
TRBJ1-5 | TRBD1 | TRBV6-5 | CASIATGGSNQPQHF
TRBJ2-3 | TRBD2 | TRBV27 | CARTGTSGGPTDTQYF
TRBJ2-3 | TRBD1 | TRBV5-1 | CASSSGQGFTDTQYF
TRBJ1-1 | TRBD1 | TRBV7-6 | CASSPKGQGDTEAFF
TRBJ2-5 | NA | TRBV29-1 | CSVEVGSWETQYF
TRBJ2-3 | TRBD2 | TRBV9 | CASGRAGKNTDTQYF
TRBJ2-5 | NA | TRBV14 | CASSQNAGETQYF
TRBJ1-2 | NA | TRBV4-1 | CASSQLTVANYGYTF
TRBJ2-1 | TRBD1 | TRBV27 | CASSPLTDSGQGIINEQFF
TRBJ2-7 | TRBD1 | TRBV4-1 | CASSQVAGQGNEQYF
TRBJ2-1 | TRBD2 | TRBV7-2 | CASSPLAGASYNEQFF
TRBJ2-7 | NA | TRBV7-6 | CASSLRRGSRDDEQYF
TRBJ1-4 | TRBD1 | TRBV10-1 | CASSEGQGDEKLFF
TRBJ2-6 | TRBD2 | TRBV3-1/TRBV3-2 | CASSIRGGASGANVLTF
TRBJ2-3 | TRBD1 | TRBV13 | CASSPVAGGAGDTQYF
TRBJ1-4 | NA | TRBV28 | CASSRSFSLEELFF
TRBJ1-1 | TRBD1 | TRBV2 | CASSQGQMNTEAFF
TRBJ2-7 | TRBD2 | TRBV3-1/TRBV3-2 | CASSPARGDSYEQYF
TRBJ2-2 | TRBD2 | TRBV7-3 | CASSSPLGRHGTGELFF
TRBJ1-5 | NA | TRBV11-2 | CASSSDSSYQPQHF